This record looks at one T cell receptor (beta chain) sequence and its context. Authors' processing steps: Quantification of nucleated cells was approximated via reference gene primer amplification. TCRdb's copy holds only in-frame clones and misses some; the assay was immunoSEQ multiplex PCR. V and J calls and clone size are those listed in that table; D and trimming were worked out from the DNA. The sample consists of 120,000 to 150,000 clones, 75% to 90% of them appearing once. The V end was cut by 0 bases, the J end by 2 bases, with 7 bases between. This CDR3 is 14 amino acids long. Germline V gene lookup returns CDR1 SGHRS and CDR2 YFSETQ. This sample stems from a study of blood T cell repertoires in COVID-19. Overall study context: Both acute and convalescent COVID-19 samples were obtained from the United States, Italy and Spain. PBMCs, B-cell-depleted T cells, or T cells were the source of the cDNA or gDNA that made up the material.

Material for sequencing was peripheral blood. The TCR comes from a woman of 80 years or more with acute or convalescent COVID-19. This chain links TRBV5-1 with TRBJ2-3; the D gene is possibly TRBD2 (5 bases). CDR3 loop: CASSLAGNTDTQYF. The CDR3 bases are TGCGCCAGCAGCTTGGCGGGAAACACAGATACGCAGTATTTT.